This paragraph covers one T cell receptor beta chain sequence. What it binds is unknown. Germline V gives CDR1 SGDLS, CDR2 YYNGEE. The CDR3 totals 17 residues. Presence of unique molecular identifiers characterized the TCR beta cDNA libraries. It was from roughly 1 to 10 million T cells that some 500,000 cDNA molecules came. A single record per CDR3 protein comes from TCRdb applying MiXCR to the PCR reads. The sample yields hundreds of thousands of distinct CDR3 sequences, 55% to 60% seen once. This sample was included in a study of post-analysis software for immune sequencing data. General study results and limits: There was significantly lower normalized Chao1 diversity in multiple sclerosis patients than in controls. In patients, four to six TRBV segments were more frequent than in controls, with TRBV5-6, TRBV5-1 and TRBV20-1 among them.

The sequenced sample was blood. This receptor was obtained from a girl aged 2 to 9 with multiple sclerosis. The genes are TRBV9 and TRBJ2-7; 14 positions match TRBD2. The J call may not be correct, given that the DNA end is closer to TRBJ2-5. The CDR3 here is CASSVGVGLAGGETQYF. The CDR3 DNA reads TGTGCCAGCAGCGTAGGCGTCGGACTAGCGGGAGGAGAGACCCAGTACTTC.